One sample yielded the 30 T cell receptor beta chains listed below, sequenced in a study of T cell repertoires in cytomegalovirus infection. One entry per CDR3 protein results from TCRdb running MiXCR on the reads. This table holds around 570,000 distinct CDR3 sequences, around two fifths found once. These receptors have no identified antigens. The specimen was cultured PBMCs, collected from culture after CMV antigen stimulation. The receptors come from a human donor in good health (CMV status not recorded). Some clones in this sample may be carry-over from other donors' samples.

The J gene is TRBJ2-6, the V gene TRBV7-8; D is undetermined. In germline, CDR1 is SGHVS, CDR2 FQNEAQ. This CDR3 region has 17 residues. The V end lost 5 bases, the J end lost 0 bases, and 14 bases lay between the germline ends. The CDR3 reads CASSTRRVYSGANVLTF. The CDR3, as DNA: TGTGCCAGCAGCACACGAAGGGTATACTCTGGGGCCAACGTCCTGACTTTC.

The V call is TRBV28, the J call TRBJ1-3, with D uncertain. This CDR3 is built from 10 residues. V was pared by 6 bases and J by 4 bases, with 1 base between. The V gene's germline CDR1 is MDHEN and CDR2 SYDVKM. The CDR3 loop is CASRGNTIYF. CDR3 bases: TGTGCCAGCAGAGGAAACACCATATATTTT.

The rearrangement joins TRBV30 to TRBJ2-1; maybe TRBD2 (6 bases). Trimming stripped 6 bases from V and 7 bases from J, with 16 bases between. Germline-derived CDR1 and CDR2 are GTSNPN and SVGIG (reference sequence). The CDR3 has 13 residues. The CDR3 loop reads CACSWRAKNEQFF. DNA of the CDR3: TGTGCCTGTAGCTGGAGGGCCAAGAATGAGCAGTTCTTC. Drawing the rest from reference TRBV30 and TRBJ2-1, the complete variable domain is SQTIHQWPATLVQPVGSPLSLECTVEGTSNPNLYWYRQAAGRGLQLLFYSVGIGQISSEVPQNLSASRPQDRQFILSSKKLLLSDSGFYLCACSWRAKNEQFFGPGTRLTVL.

Comments on this clonotype: One junction end disagrees with the germline gene, perhaps due to a read error. The chain uses TRBV7-2 and TRBJ1-5; D unclear. The CDR3 has 15 amino acids. CDR1 is SGHTA, CDR2 FQGNSA, per germline. CDR3 sequence reads: CVSSFSAGPNQPQHF. DNA for the CDR3: TGTGTCAGCAGCTTTAGCGCAGGCCCTAATCAGCCCCAGCATTTT. Full variable domain (remainder filled in from reference TRBV7-2 and TRBJ1-5): GAGVSQSPSNKVTEKGKDVELRCDPISGHTALYWYRQSLGQGLEFLIYFQGNSAPDKSGLPSDRFSAERTGGSVSTLTIQRTQQEDSAVYLCVSSFSAGPNQPQHFGDGTRLSIL.

The CDR3 here is CASSPGGRSAEAFF. The CDR3 nucleotides are TGTGCCAGCAGCCCGGGAGGGCGCAGCGCTGAAGCTTTCTTT. This chain joins TRBV12-3 or TRBV12-4 and TRBJ1-1; D is ambiguous. The CDR3 extends over 14 amino acids. Trimming removed 6 bases from V and 6 bases from J, with 17 bases in between.

This chain connects TRBV19 to TRBJ2-5; 7 positions match TRBD2. Trimming removed 5 bases from V and 4 bases from J; junction bases left unmatched: 7. In germline, CDR1 is LNHDA, CDR2 SQIVND (reference sequence). The CDR3 spans 14 residues. The CDR3 reads CASSPQRGVETQYF. In DNA, the CDR3 is TGTGCCAGTAGTCCCCAGCGGGGTGTAGAGACCCAGTACTTC.

This rearrangement joins TRBV18 to TRBJ2-7, with TRBD1 identical over 9 bases. Germline V lookup: CDR1 KGHSH, CDR2 LQKENI. The junction had 7 bases not matched to a gene; V was cut back by 4 bases and J by 3 bases. The CDR3 sequence is 15 residues long. CDR3 residues: CASSRGQGLIYEQYF. The CDR3 coding sequence is TGTGCCAGCTCACGGGGACAGGGACTTATCTACGAGCAGTACTTC.

In DNA, the CDR3 is TGTGCCAGCAGTTTACAGGGGGCGAAAGGAGAGACCCAGTACTTC. This translates into CASSLQGAKGETQYF. The V gene is TRBV6-5, the J gene TRBJ2-5, with 9 bases lining up with TRBD1. CDR1 and CDR2 (germline): MNHEY, SVGAGI. Trimming at V came to 4 bases and at J to 4 bases, leaving 7 bases not matched to a gene. This CDR3 spans 15 amino acids.

This clonotype was picked up many times. The chain is built from TRBV7-6 and TRBJ2-3; D uncertain. Germline lookup yields CDR1 SGHVS and CDR2 FNYEAQ. The length of the CDR3 is 14 residues. The V gene lost 5 bases and the J gene lost 1 base, with 10 bases spanning the gap. This CDR3 reads CASSPRKGTDTQYF. DNA for the CDR3: TGTGCCAGCAGCCCCCGTAAGGGCACAGATACGCAGTATTTT.

V usage is TRBV7-8 and J usage is TRBJ2-5; 7 nucleotides align to TRBD1. The CDR3 sequence is 13 residues long. After removal of 5 bases from V and 5 bases from J, the junction contained 5 bases not matched to a gene. Germline CDR1 is SGHVS and CDR2 is FQNEAQ. The CDR3 loop is CASSPTGYETQYF. CDR3 DNA: TGTGCCAGCAGCCCGACAGGGTATGAGACCCAGTACTTC.

The CDR3, as DNA: TGTGCCAGCAGTAGGACGGGACGGAATAATGAAAAACTGTTTTTT. It translates to CASSRTGRNNEKLFF. The chain has TRBV6-5 and TRBJ1-4; TRBD1 is a possible D gene (5 bases). The V end was cut by 5 bases, the J end by 4 bases, with 14 bases between. From germline, CDR1 is MNHEY and CDR2 SVGAGI. The length of the CDR3 is 15 residues.

The chain employs TRBV2 and TRBJ2-7; TRBD1 or TRBD2 may be the D gene (5 bases each). V was pared by 4 bases and J by 4 bases, with 11 bases between. CDR1 is SNHLY, CDR2 FYNNEI, per germline. This CDR3 has 13 amino acids. The CDR3 protein is CASSVAGSYEQYF. CDR3 bases: TGTGCCAGCAGTGTAGCAGGGAGTTACGAGCAGTACTTC.

The rearrangement links TRBV14 to TRBJ2-7; 7 bases line up with TRBD2. Germline-derived CDR1 and CDR2 are SGHDN and FVKESK. Trimming took 5 bases from V and 3 from J; bases not matched to a gene: 10. This CDR3 spans 15 amino acids. The CDR3 loop is CASSRLASIFYEQYF. In nucleotides, the CDR3 is TGTGCCAGCAGCAGACTAGCCTCAATATTCTACGAGCAGTACTTC.

This rearrangement joins TRBV20-1 to TRBJ1-4, with 9 bases aligning to TRBD1. V lost 0 bases, J lost 8 bases, and 7 bases stayed unmatched. The CDR3 extends over 15 amino acids. Germline assignment: CDR1 DFQATT and CDR2 SNEGSKA (reference sequence). The CDR3 sequence is CSARDLGTGQEKLFF. CDR3 in DNA: TGCAGTGCTAGAGATCTCGGGACAGGGCAGGAAAAACTGTTTTTT.

This clonotype has a handful of counts. V gene TRBV4-1 combines with J gene TRBJ2-7; 12 positions match TRBD2. Germline CDR1 and CDR2: MGHRA and YSYEKL. The CDR3 has 18 amino acids. The trim removed 3 bases at V and 7 bases at J, leaving 16 bases unmatched. The CDR3, as DNA: TGCGCCAGCAGCCACGATCCTAGACTAGCGGGGGTGGATTATGAGCAGTACTTC. Encoded protein: CASSHDPRLAGVDYEQYF.

This clonotype has a handful of counts. The V call is TRBV12-3 or TRBV12-4, the J call TRBJ2-1; 7 bases line up with TRBD2. Trimming removed 3 bases from V and 5 bases from J; junction bases left unmatched: 7. The CDR3 length is 15 residues. In nucleotides, the CDR3 is TGTGCCAGCAGTTTCTTGGCGGGAGCCCACAATGAGCAGTTCTTC. It is translated as CASSFLAGAHNEQFF.

This clonotype has a handful of counts. The rearrangement links TRBV7-9 to TRBJ1-1; D is uncertain. Germline lookup yields CDR1 SEHNR and CDR2 FQNEAQ (reference sequence). The CDR3 covers 16 residues. Trimming removed 2 bases at V and 0 bases at J, with 13 bases between. In nucleotides, the CDR3 is TGTGCCAGCAGCTTATTCCCGGGCTCGGTGAACACTGAAGCTTTCTTT. It specifies CASSLFPGSVNTEAFF.

The J gene is TRBJ2-7, the V gene TRBV7-2; the match to TRBD2 covers 10 bases. With 6 bases clipped from V and 2 bases from J, the junction kept 7 bases outside the gene matches. Germline values: CDR1 SGHTA, CDR2 FQGNSA. CDR3 length equals 15 residues. CDR3 DNA sequence: TGTGCCAGCAGGCTTACCCTAGCGGGAGCCTACGAGCAGTACTTC. Its protein is CASRLTLAGAYEQYF.

The rearrangement uses TRBV10-3 and TRBJ2-1; 14 nucleotides agree with TRBD2. CDR1 is ENHRY and CDR2 is SYGVKD in the germline V gene. The CDR3 length is 13 residues. Trimming at V came to 10 bases and at J to 7 bases, leaving 3 bases not matched to a gene. CDR3 amino acids: CATGLAGGNEQFF. DNA for the CDR3: TGTGCCACCGGACTAGCGGGAGGTAATGAGCAGTTCTTC.

The chain employs TRBV18 and TRBJ1-2, with unresolved D. V dropped 5 bases and J dropped 0 bases, with 16 bases sitting between them. CDR1 and CDR2 from the germline V gene are KGHSH and LQKENI. The CDR3 has 16 amino acids. CDR3 region: CASSSFRANTNYGYTF. DNA of the CDR3: TGTGCCAGCTCATCCTTCCGGGCGAATACTAACTATGGCTACACCTTC.

The chain employs TRBV7-9 and TRBJ1-3; 9 positions match TRBD1. V trimming: 3 bases; J trimming: 0 bases; junction bases outside the gene matches: 3. CDR1 is SEHNR, CDR2 FQNEAQ, per germline (reference sequence). The CDR3 totals 16 residues. DNA of the CDR3: TGTGCCAGCAGCTTGGACAGGGGTATCTCTGGAAACACCATATATTTT. Translated: CASSLDRGISGNTIYF. Combining the CDR3 with reference TRBV7-9 and TRBJ1-3 gives the whole variable domain DTGVSQNPRHKITKRGQNVTFRCDPISEHNRLYWYRQTLGQGPEFLTYFQNEAQLEKSRLLSDRFSAERPKGSFSTLEIQRTEQGDSAMYLCASSLDRGISGNTIYFGEGSWLTVV.

The table lists this clonotype with a few counts. The chain joins TRBV12-3 or TRBV12-4 to TRBJ1-1; 7 bases agree with TRBD1. The CDR3 totals 14 residues. V lost 6 bases to trimming and J lost 0 bases; unmatched junction nucleotides: 4. CDR3 protein: CASSWDSVNTEAFF. CDR3 DNA: TGTGCCAGCAGCTGGGACAGCGTGAACACTGAAGCTTTCTTT.

This chain uses TRBV6-1 with TRBJ1-5; 9 bases are a match to TRBD1. Germline CDR1 and CDR2: MNHNS and SASEGT. Unmatched junction bases numbered 9, after V lost 8 bases and J lost 7 bases. This CDR3 spans 14 amino acids. The CDR3 sequence: CASSGQGRMQPQHF. CDR3 nucleotide sequence: TGTGCCAGCTCGGGACAGGGCCGCATGCAGCCCCAGCATTTT.

This clonotype was seen many times. The chain couples TRBV12-3 or TRBV12-4 to TRBJ2-5; D might be TRBD1 (6 bases). Trimming cost V 5 bases and J 5 bases, with 12 bases left between them. This CDR3 region has 13 residues. This CDR3 reads CASSPGVPETQYF. As DNA, the CDR3 is TGTGCCAGCAGTCCAGGGGTGCCGGAGACCCAGTACTTC.

This chain joins TRBV7-2 and TRBJ1-2; 8 bases fit TRBD1. The CDR3 contains 14 residues. V lost 5 bases and J lost 8; bases outside the gene matches: 10. Germline assignment: CDR1 SGHTA and CDR2 FQGNSA. The CDR3 DNA sequence: TGTGCCAGCAGCCTACCGGCAGGGGGCCTGGGCTACACCTTC. It yields the protein CASSLPAGGLGYTF. The whole variable domain, filled in from reference TRBV7-2 and TRBJ1-2, reads GAGVSQSPSNKVTEKGKDVELRCDPISGHTALYWYRQSLGQGLEFLIYFQGNSAPDKSGLPSDRFSAERTGGSVSTLTIQRTQQEDSAVYLCASSLPAGGLGYTFGSGTRLTVV.

The gene calls are TRBV6-2 or TRBV6-3 and TRBJ2-7; D remains unclear. The germline V and J ends were trimmed by 8 bases and 3 bases, with 14 bases remaining between them. This CDR3 region has 13 residues. CDR1 MNHEY and CDR2 SVGEGT come from the germline V gene. The CDR3 spells CASRTGSVYEQYF. The CDR3, as DNA: TGTGCCAGCCGAACCGGGTCTGTCTACGAGCAGTACTTC.

This clonotype appeared many times. The junction departs from the called germline gene at one end, perhaps through a read error. This chain links TRBV7-2 with TRBJ2-1; 8 positions match TRBD2. Germline V lookup: CDR1 SGHTA, CDR2 FQGNSA. The CDR3 covers 14 residues. The CDR3 sequence: CASSPSLSGAHGVF. The CDR3 bases are TGTGCCAGCAGCCCCTCTCTTAGCGGGGCCCATGGGGTCTTC.

The rearrangement links TRBV6-1 to TRBJ2-7, with D perhaps TRBD2 (6 bases). V lost 4 bases and J lost 2, with 9 bases in between. CDR1 is MNHNS, CDR2 SASEGT, per germline. The CDR3 consists of 13 residues. The CDR3 loop reads CASSAGTPYEQYF. The CDR3 DNA is TGTGCCAGCAGTGCCGGGACTCCCTACGAGCAGTACTTC.

The genes are TRBV6-5 and TRBJ2-1; possibly TRBD1 for D (6 bases). Germline V lookup: CDR1 MNHEY, CDR2 SVGAGI. This CDR3 has 16 amino acids. The ends were cut back, 6 bases at V and 5 bases at J, with 20 bases in the middle. CDR3 residues: CASRHRHRAGDNEQFF. CDR3 sequence (DNA): TGTGCCAGCAGGCACCGCCACAGGGCAGGTGACAATGAGCAGTTCTTC.

The chain carries TRBV27 and TRBJ2-1; unclear D gene. Germline V gene data show CDR1 as MNHEY and CDR2 as SMNVEV (reference sequence). The CDR3 has 13 residues. V lost 3 bases and J lost 6, with 9 bases in between. CDR3 in DNA: TGTGCCAGCAGTTTGGGTCTTTCCAATGAGCAGTTCTTC. Its translation: CASSLGLSNEQFF.